The entry that follows covers one T cell receptor (beta chain) sequence. The source of the sample is a study of blood T cell repertoires in COVID-19. At the level of the study: Sites in the United States, Italy and Spain provided acute and convalescent COVID-19 samples. T cells, B-cell-depleted T cells, or PBMCs supplied cDNA or gDNA.

Authors' analysis steps: It was from reference gene primer amplification that nucleated cell counts were estimated. The method was immunoSEQ multiplex PCR; TCRdb's version includes in-frame clones alone and lacks a portion of them. The D gene and trimming were derived from the DNA, and the V and J assignments and clone size from that table. The table shows fewer than 90,000 clones, with over 80% occurring only once. The V segment lost 7 bases and the J segment 3 bases; nucleotides outside the gene matches: 5. This CDR3 contains 14 residues. Germline V gene sequence: CDR1 LGHDT, CDR2 YNNKEL (reference sequence).

Specimen: peripheral blood. The V and J genes are TRBV3-1 (or the pseudogene TRBV3-2) and TRBJ1-1, with TRBD1 matching over 10 bases. The sequence was collected from a woman aged 80 or over with active COVID-19. CDR3 DNA: TGTGCCAGCAACCTGGGACAGGGGTACACTGAAGCTTTCTTT. As protein: CASNLGQGYTEAFF.